Below, 32 T cell receptor beta chains from the same sample are listed, as sequenced in a study of cytomegalovirus exposure and HLA in healthy donors. Primers for the PCR totalled 60 Vbeta and 13 Jbeta. Sequencing was performed with immunoSEQ multiplex PCR; in TCRdb, only in-frame clones are kept and a portion is missing. Of approximately 190,000 clones listed, roughly 80% are singletons. The sequencing input was PBMCs. These receptors originate from a man in his fifties in good health and CMV-seronegative.

V gene TRBV7-9 combines with J gene TRBJ2-7; 7 bases align to TRBD1. V gave up 6 bases and J gave up 1 base; unmatched junction bases: 9. The CDR3 runs 15 residues. CDR1 SEHNR and CDR2 FQNEAQ come from the germline V gene (reference sequence). CDR3 loop: CASSPGQVGSYEQYF. The CDR3 coding sequence is TGTGCCAGCAGTCCTGGACAGGTAGGGTCCTACGAGCAGTACTTC.

This clone was seen more than once but under ten times. The genes are TRBV4-3 and TRBJ2-5; D may be TRBD2 (7 bases). V was clipped by 3 bases and J by 5 bases, with 16 bases between them. CDR1 is LGHNA, CDR2 YSLEER, per germline. CDR3 length: 15 amino acids. The DNA for the CDR3 is TGCGCCAGCAGCCACCACCAACAGGGAGGGGAGACCCAGTACTTC. Its protein is CASSHHQQGGETQYF.

CDR3 region: CGQVGLSYNEQFF. The DNA for the CDR3 is TGTGGCCAGGTAGGCCTATCCTACAATGAGCAGTTCTTC. The chain couples TRBV2 to TRBJ2-1; D remains unclear. This CDR3 has 13 residues. Germline CDR1 is SNHLY and CDR2 is FYNNEI.

This clone was observed a single time. The same CDR3 is also encoded by other DNA sequences in this sample. In DNA form, the CDR3 reads TGTGCCAGCAGTTACTCCGGGATATCTGGAAACACCATATATTTT. Protein product: CASSYSGISGNTIYF. The gene calls are TRBV6-5 and TRBJ1-3; D is ambiguous. The V and J ends lost 0 bases and 1 base respectively, with 7 bases between them. The CDR3 covers 15 residues. Germline V gene lookup returns CDR1 MNHEY and CDR2 SVGAGI.

This sequence joins TRBV11-3 and TRBJ2-5; 8 bases agree with TRBD2. Germline V gives CDR1 SGHNT, CDR2 YENEEA. The CDR3 has 16 residues. V dropped 1 base and J dropped 4; count of bases not matched to a gene: 8. The CDR3 coding sequence is TGTGCCAGCAGCTTAGGGCTAGCGGGCGGAGGAGAGACCCAGTACTTC. Its translation is CASSLGLAGGGETQYF.

V gene TRBV4-3 combines with J gene TRBJ1-2, with D perhaps TRBD1 (6 bases). V shed 3 bases and J shed 6 bases, with 17 bases lying between them. CDR1 is LGHNA, CDR2 YSLEER, per germline. The CDR3 totals 15 residues. The CDR3 nucleotides are TGCGCCAGCAGCCACCGGGGGGCAAGGATACATGGCTACACCTTC. Translating gives CASSHRGARIHGYTF.

This rearrangement joins TRBV7-6 to TRBJ1-1; weak D call: TRBD1 (6 bases). CDR1 and CDR2 (germline): SGHVS, FNYEAQ. Trimming removed 5 bases at V and 4 bases at J, with 14 bases between. The CDR3 is made up of 14 amino acids. The CDR3 nucleotides are TGTGCCAGCAGCCCAAAAGGGGGGGGCACTGAAGCTTTCTTT. The encoded protein is CASSPKGGGTEAFF.

The rearrangement joins TRBV13 to TRBJ2-1; 9 positions agree with TRBD2. The length of the CDR3 is 14 residues. Germline values: CDR1 PRHDT, CDR2 FYEKMQ (reference sequence). V dropped 3 bases and J dropped 9; count of bases not matched to a gene: 6. CDR3 protein: CASSFSGGSGEQFF. The CDR3 DNA follows: TGTGCCAGCAGCTTCAGCGGGGGGTCCGGTGAGCAGTTCTTC.

The chain links TRBV7-2 to TRBJ2-6; D ambiguous. The germline gives CDR1 SGHTA, CDR2 FQGNSA. Trimming removed 1 base from V and 0 bases from J, with 4 bases in between. The CDR3 consists of 15 residues. The chain's CDR3 is CASSLVVSGANVLTF. CDR3 bases: TGTGCCAGCAGCTTAGTAGTCTCTGGGGCCAACGTCCTGACTTTC.

CDR3 sequence: CASTGTDRYGYTF. The CDR3 DNA sequence: TGTGCCAGCACCGGGACAGATCGCTATGGCTACACCTTC. J is TRBJ1-2 and V is TRBV6-5; TRBD1 agrees at 7 bases. The CDR3 is made up of 13 amino acids. With 7 bases clipped from V and 4 bases from J, the junction kept 6 bases outside the gene matches. CDR1 MNHEY and CDR2 SVGAGI come from the germline V gene.

The chain combines TRBV7-2 with TRBJ2-2, with 12 bases aligning to TRBD2. This CDR3 is 19 amino acids long. Germline V gene data show CDR1 as SGHTA and CDR2 as FQGNSA. V was pared by 4 bases and J by 2 bases, with 11 bases of the junction left unmatched. CDR3 amino acids: CASSSFPASGGVNTGELFF. DNA of the CDR3: TGTGCCAGCAGCTCCTTCCCAGCTAGCGGGGGGGTTAACACCGGGGAGCTGTTTTTT. Full variable domain (outside the CDR3, taken from reference TRBV7-2 and TRBJ2-2): GAGVSQSPSNKVTEKGKDVELRCDPISGHTALYWYRQSLGQGLEFLIYFQGNSAPDKSGLPSDRFSAERTGGSVSTLTIQRTQQEDSAVYLCASSSFPASGGVNTGELFFGEGSRLTVL.

The rearrangement links TRBV27 to TRBJ2-3; 10 bases agree with TRBD1. CDR3 length equals 16 residues. The junction had 11 bases not matched to a gene; V was cut back by 5 bases and J by 6 bases. Germline V lookup: CDR1 MNHEY, CDR2 SMNVEV (reference sequence). Here the CDR3 DNA reads TGTGCCAGCAGTATTTACCGGGACAGGGGTGCGGATACGCAGTATTTT. Its translation is CASSIYRDRGADTQYF.

This chain joins TRBV19 and TRBJ1-5, with D possibly matching TRBD1 (5 bases). Deletions cut 6 bases from V and 2 bases from J, with 8 bases between. CDR1 is LNHDA and CDR2 is SQIVND in the germline V gene (reference sequence). The CDR3 is made up of 13 amino acids. Written as DNA, the CDR3 is TGTGCCAGTAGAGCAGGGCGCAATCAGCCCCAGCATTTT. It yields the protein CASRAGRNQPQHF.

The J gene is TRBJ1-2, the V gene TRBV11-2, with 8 bases identical to TRBD1. Per germline, CDR1 SGHAT and CDR2 FQNNGV. This CDR3 contains 16 residues. With V trimmed by 5 bases and J by 2 bases, 10 bases remained unmatched. The CDR3 is CASSPRQGRVNYGYTF. The CDR3 DNA reads as TGTGCCAGCAGCCCCCGACAGGGGAGGGTCAACTATGGCTACACCTTC.

This rearrangement joins TRBV6-1 to TRBJ1-2; D is unresolved. V was trimmed by 4 bases and J by 5 bases, leaving 14 bases between them. This CDR3 has 14 amino acids. CDR1 is MNHNS and CDR2 is SASEGT in the germline V gene. Here the CDR3 reads CASSGPGREYGYTF. The CDR3 nucleotides read TGTGCCAGCAGTGGTCCTGGAAGGGAGTATGGCTACACCTTC.

This clone came up a few times. The genes are TRBV7-9 and TRBJ1-2; TRBD1 matches 8 bases. J was trimmed by 7 bases and V by 4 bases; bases with no gene match: 14. Germline CDR1 and CDR2: SEHNR and FQNEAQ (reference sequence). CDR3 length: 16 residues. The CDR3 nucleotides read TGTGCCAGCAGCTCAACTGGACAGGGAGGCCAAGGTGGCTACACCTTC. Translating it yields CASSSTGQGGQGGYTF.

J is TRBJ2-7 and V is TRBV7-2; perhaps TRBD1 as D (5 bases). Germline V gives CDR1 SGHTA, CDR2 FQGNSA. Trimming left V 2 bases short and J 3 bases short, with 14 bases between. The length of the CDR3 is 15 residues. CDR3 amino acids: CASSLRQGFRYEQYF. The CDR3 DNA is TGTGCCAGCAGCTTAAGGCAGGGCTTCCGCTACGAGCAGTACTTC.

The genes are TRBV5-1 and TRBJ1-1; D gene unclear. V shed 2 bases and J shed 1 base, with 9 bases lying between them. From germline, CDR1 is SGHRS and CDR2 YFSETQ. This CDR3 region has 14 residues. The CDR3: CASSFLGRNTEAFF. CDR3 coding DNA: TGCGCCAGCAGCTTTTTGGGCCGGAACACTGAAGCTTTCTTT.

This clone was picked up one time. DNA of the CDR3: TGCGCCAGCAGCCAAGCGACAGCCTCTAACTATGGCTACACCTTC. It specifies CASSQATASNYGYTF. The chain couples TRBV4-3 to TRBJ1-2; TRBD1 might be the D (5 bases). The CDR3 length is 15 residues. Germline-derived CDR1 and CDR2 are LGHNA and YSLEER. V lost 1 base, J lost 0 bases, and 9 bases lay in between.

The chain combines TRBV9 with TRBJ2-2, with a tentative D call TRBD2 (6 bases). The germline V and J ends were trimmed by 3 bases and 4 bases, with 16 bases remaining between them. CDR3 length: 16 residues. Per germline, CDR1 SGDLS and CDR2 YYNGEE. The CDR3 DNA sequence: TGTGCCAGCAGCGCCCTGGATTGGAGGGGCACCGGGGAGCTGTTTTTT. It yields the protein CASSALDWRGTGELFF. The full variable domain, in which reference TRBV9 and TRBJ2-2 provide the parts outside the CDR3, is DSGVTQTPKHLITATGQRVTLRCSPRSGDLSVYWYQQSLDQGLQFLIQYYNGEERAKGNILERFSAQQFPDLHSELNLSSLELGDSALYFCASSALDWRGTGELFFGEGSRLTVL.

This chain joins TRBV6-1 and TRBJ2-7, with TRBD1 matching over 7 bases. Germline V gene sequence: CDR1 MNHNS, CDR2 SASEGT. The junction had 10 bases not matched to a gene; V was cut back by 7 bases and J by 4 bases. The CDR3 is made up of 14 amino acids. The CDR3, as DNA: TGTGCCAGCACCATGACAGGGAAGGGTTACGAGCAGTACTTC. Encoded protein: CASTMTGKGYEQYF.

This clone has just one count. CDR3 residues: CASSSAGGLSGANVLTF. DNA of the CDR3: TGTGCCAGCAGCTCGGCGGGGGGCCTCTCTGGGGCCAACGTCCTGACTTTC. The chain links TRBV5-4 to TRBJ2-6; 8 nucleotides align to TRBD2. There are 17 residues in the CDR3. The germline V gene encodes CDR1 SGHNT and CDR2 YYREEE (reference sequence). Trimming cost V 3 bases and J 0 bases; bases outside gene matches: 5.

This clone was picked up a small number of times. The chain couples TRBV7-9 to TRBJ1-1; D is unresolved. The CDR3 covers 13 residues. Germline V gene data show CDR1 as SEHNR and CDR2 as FQNEAQ (reference sequence). With 6 bases removed from V and 0 bases from J, the gap between germline ends came to 8 bases. The CDR3 loop reads CASRVDMNTEAFF. The CDR3 nucleotides read TGTGCCAGCAGGGTAGACATGAACACTGAAGCTTTCTTT.

The chain uses TRBV7-9 and TRBJ2-5; D gene unclear. TRBJ2-7 matches the DNA end more closely, so the J call is doubtful. Germline V gene lookup returns CDR1 SEHNR and CDR2 FQNEAQ (reference sequence). The CDR3 covers 13 residues. CDR3 nucleotides: TGTGCCAGCAGCTTAGGATACCTCTACGAGCAGTACTTC. It translates to CASSLGYLYEQYF.

This chain connects TRBV18 to TRBJ1-5; maybe TRBD1 (5 bases). The germline gives CDR1 KGHSH, CDR2 LQKENI. The CDR3 runs to 13 residues. V lost 5 bases and J 4 bases, leaving 9 bases between the germline ends. For the CDR3, the DNA is TGTGCCAGCTCATGGGACTCTAATCAGCCCCAGCATTTT. It is translated as CASSWDSNQPQHF.

CDR3 amino acids: CASSQGKDSGNQETQYF. The CDR3 bases are TGTGCCAGCAGCCAAGGGAAGGATAGCGGCAACCAAGAGACCCAGTACTTC. The rearrangement uses TRBV4-2 and TRBJ2-5; TRBD2 might be the D (6 bases). Germline CDR1 is LGHNA and CDR2 is YNFKEQ. This CDR3 contains 17 residues. V lost 1 base and J 0 bases, leaving 15 bases between the germline ends.

This clone was observed a single time. The chain recombines TRBV5-1 with TRBJ2-1, with 9 nucleotides matching TRBD2. This CDR3 is 16 amino acids long. Germline V gene sequence: CDR1 SGHRS, CDR2 YFSETQ. The trim removed 5 bases at V and 6 bases at J, leaving 12 bases unmatched. The CDR3, as DNA: TGCGCCAGCAGAATGGAGGGGAGCGGGGGGACCAATGAGCAGTTCTTC. Amino acid sequence: CASRMEGSGGTNEQFF. Variable domain in full (rest from reference TRBV5-1 and TRBJ2-1): KAGVTQTPRYLIKTRGQQVTLSCSPISGHRSVSWYQQTPGQGLQFLFEYFSETQRNKGNFPGRFSGRQFSNSRSEMNVSTLELGDSALYLCASRMEGSGGTNEQFFGPGTRLTVL.

The V call is TRBV7-9, the J call TRBJ2-7; D might be TRBD1 (6 bases). CDR1 and CDR2 (germline): SEHNR, FQNEAQ (reference sequence). V dropped 1 base and J dropped 1 base, with 20 bases sitting between them. The CDR3 is 18 residues long. The chain's CDR3 is CASSLGQGNLVWSYEQYF. CDR3 DNA: TGTGCCAGCAGCTTAGGGCAGGGGAATTTGGTTTGGTCCTACGAGCAGTACTTC.

Notes on this clone: The sample carries other DNA sequences with the same CDR3. The rearrangement uses TRBV25-1 and TRBJ2-4, with 7 bases identical to TRBD1. The CDR3 sequence is 15 residues long. The V segment lost 6 bases and the J segment 2 bases; nucleotides outside the gene matches: 7. CDR1 MGHDK and CDR2 SYGVNS come from the germline V gene. The CDR3 sequence: CASSEDRESKNIQYF. The DNA for the CDR3 is TGTGCCAGCAGCGAAGACAGGGAGTCCAAAAACATTCAGTACTTC.

The J gene is TRBJ1-2, the V gene TRBV4-3; D not certain. V lost 1 base to trimming and J lost 4 bases, with 10 bases between them. CDR3 length: 14 amino acids. Germline V gives CDR1 LGHNA, CDR2 YSLEER. CDR3 sequence (DNA): TGCGCCAGCAGCCAAGTGGCGGGCCCCTATGGCTACACCTTC. Translated, it gives CASSQVAGPYGYTF.

The chain is built from TRBV6-5 and TRBJ2-5; 12 positions agree with TRBD1. The CDR3 is 15 amino acids. Germline V CDR1 and CDR2: MNHEY, SVGAGI. V dropped 4 bases and J dropped 5; count of bases not matched to a gene: 5. CDR3 coding DNA: TGTGCCAGCAGTTCCGGGACAGGGGGCTGGGAGACCCAGTACTTC. It is translated as CASSSGTGGWETQYF.

This chain connects TRBV5-6 to TRBJ2-5, with a possible D match to TRBD2 (6 bases). CDR3 length: 14 residues. V shed 4 bases and J shed 4 bases, with 14 bases lying between them. Germline assignment: CDR1 SGHDT and CDR2 YYEEEE. The CDR3 region has the DNA TGTGCCAGCAGCAGCTCGCGGGGTAGAGAGACCCAGTACTTC. Protein sequence: CASSSSRGRETQYF.